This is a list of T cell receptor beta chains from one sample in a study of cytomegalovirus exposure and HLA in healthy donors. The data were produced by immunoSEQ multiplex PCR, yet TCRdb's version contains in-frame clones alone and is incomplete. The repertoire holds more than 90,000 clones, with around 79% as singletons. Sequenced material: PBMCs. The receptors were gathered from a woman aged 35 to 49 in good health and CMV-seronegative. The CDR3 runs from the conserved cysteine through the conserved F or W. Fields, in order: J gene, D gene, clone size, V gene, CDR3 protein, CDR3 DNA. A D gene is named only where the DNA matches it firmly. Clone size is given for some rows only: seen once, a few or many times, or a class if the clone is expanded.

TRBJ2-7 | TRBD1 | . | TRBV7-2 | CASSLGTGVNEQYF | TGTGCCAGCAGCTTAGGGACAGGGGTCAACGAGCAGTACTTC
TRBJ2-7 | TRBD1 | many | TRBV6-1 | CASSEALGGADEQYF | TGTGCCAGCAGTGAAGCGCTAGGGGGCGCAGACGAGCAGTACTTC
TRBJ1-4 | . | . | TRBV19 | CASSNRDKNEKLFF | TGTGCCAGTAGTAACCGGGACAAAAATGAAAAACTGTTTTTT
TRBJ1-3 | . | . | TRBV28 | CASRITLSSGNTIYF | TGTGCCAGCAGAATTACGCTGAGCTCTGGAAACACCATATATTTT
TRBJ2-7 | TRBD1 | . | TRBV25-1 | CASSEKWGTGEAYEQYF | TGTGCCAGCAGTGAAAAATGGGGGACAGGGGAAGCCTACGAGCAGTACTTC
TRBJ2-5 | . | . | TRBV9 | CASSVDRFQETQYF | TGTGCCAGCAGCGTCGACAGGTTCCAAGAGACCCAGTACTTC
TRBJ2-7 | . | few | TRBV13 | CASSLVVLSYEQYF | TGTGCCAGCAGCTTAGTGGTTCTATCGTACGAGCAGTACTTC
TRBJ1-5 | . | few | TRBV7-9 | CASSSNTNSNQPQHF | TGTGCCAGCAGCTCCAACACAAATAGCAATCAGCCCCAGCATTTT
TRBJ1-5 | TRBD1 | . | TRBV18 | CASSPGQGNFHQPQHF | TGTGCCAGCTCACCCGGACAGGGGAATTTCCATCAGCCCCAGCATTTT
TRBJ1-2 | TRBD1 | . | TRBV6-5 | CASSFGQGNYGYTF | TGTGCCAGCAGTTTCGGACAGGGAAACTATGGCTACACCTTC
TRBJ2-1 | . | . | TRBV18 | CASSAARVDNEQFF | TGTGCCAGCTCGGCGGCCCGGGTGGACAATGAGCAGTTCTTC
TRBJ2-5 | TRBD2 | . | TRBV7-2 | CASTRTSGGAGETQYF | TGTGCCAGCACCAGGACTAGCGGGGGGGCCGGGGAGACCCAGTACTTC
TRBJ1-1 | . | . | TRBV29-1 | CSVDPRKAFF | TGCAGCGTTGATCCCAGGAAAGCTTTCTTT
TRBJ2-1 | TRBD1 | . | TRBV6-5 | CASSSPGQYYNEQFF | TGTGCCAGCAGTTCACCGGGACAGTACTACAATGAGCAGTTCTTC
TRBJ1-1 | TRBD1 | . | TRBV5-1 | CASSLADRDLNTEAFF | TGCGCCAGCAGCTTGGCGGACAGGGACCTGAACACTGAAGCTTTCTTT
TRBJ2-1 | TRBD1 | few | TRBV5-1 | CASSVGTGESTQFF | TGCGCCAGCAGCGTCGGGACAGGGGAGAGTACGCAGTTCTTC
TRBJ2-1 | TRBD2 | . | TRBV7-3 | CASSLIAQGTSGGGYSYNEQFF | TGTGCCAGCAGCTTAATCGCGCAAGGGACTAGCGGGGGGGGATACTCCTACAATGAGCAGTTCTTC
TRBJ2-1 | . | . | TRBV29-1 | CSVADSYNEQFF | TGCAGCGTGGCAGACAGCTACAATGAGCAGTTCTTC
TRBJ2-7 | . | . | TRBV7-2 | CASSFGDSAYEQYF | TGTGCCAGCAGCTTTGGCGACAGTGCCTACGAGCAGTACTTC
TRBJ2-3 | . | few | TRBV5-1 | CASSHRTSTDTQYF | TGCGCCAGCAGCCACCGGACAAGCACAGATACGCAGTATTTT
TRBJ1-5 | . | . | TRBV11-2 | CASSSGHNQPQHF | TGTGCCAGCAGCTCGGGACACAATCAGCCCCAGCATTTT
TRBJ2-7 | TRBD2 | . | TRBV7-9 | CASSSTGTSVYEQYF | TGTGCCAGCAGCTCAACCGGGACTAGCGTCTACGAGCAGTACTTC
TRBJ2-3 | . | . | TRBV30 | CAWLPDKANTQYF | TGTGCCTGGCTGCCTGACAAGGCCAATACGCAGTATTTT
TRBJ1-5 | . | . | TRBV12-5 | CASGLGAAGNNQPQHF | TGTGCTAGTGGTTTAGGGGCCGCGGGAAACAATCAGCCCCAGCATTTT
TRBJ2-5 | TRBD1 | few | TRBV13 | CASSLGTGAETQYF | TGTGCCAGCAGCTTAGGGACAGGGGCAGAGACCCAGTACTTC
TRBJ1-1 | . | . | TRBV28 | CASSLLGRDFWAFF | TGTGCCAGCAGTTTACTGGGGCGTGATTTCTGGGCTTTCTTT
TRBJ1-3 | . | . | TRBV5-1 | CASSLGQASGNTIYF | TGCGCCAGCAGCTTGGGTCAGGCCTCTGGAAACACCATATATTTT
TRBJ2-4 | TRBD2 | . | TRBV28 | CAGGEGGKNIQYF | TGTGCCGGGGGGGAGGGCGGCAAAAACATTCAGTACTTC
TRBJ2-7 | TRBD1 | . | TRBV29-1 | CSVAGTEFYEQYF | TGCAGCGTTGCCGGGACAGAGTTTTACGAGCAGTACTTC
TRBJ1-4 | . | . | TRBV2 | CASSTQGFGEKLFF | TGTGCCAGCAGCACACAGGGTTTTGGGGAAAAACTGTTTTTT
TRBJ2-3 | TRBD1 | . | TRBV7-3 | CASSFAPGQGTQYF | TGTGCCAGCAGCTTTGCGCCGGGACAGGGGACGCAGTATTTT
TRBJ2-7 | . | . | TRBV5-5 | CASSLSGNSYEQYF | TGTGCCAGCAGCTTGTCGGGGAATTCCTACGAGCAGTACTTC
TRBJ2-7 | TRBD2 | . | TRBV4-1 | CASSQDGGLAGDEQYF | TGCGCCAGCAGCCAAGACGGGGGACTAGCGGGAGACGAGCAGTACTTC
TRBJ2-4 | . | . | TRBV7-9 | CASSRTDLAKNIQYF | TGTGCCAGCAGCCGGACAGACCTAGCCAAAAACATTCAGTACTTC
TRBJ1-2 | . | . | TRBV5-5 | CASSSRRGNYGYTF | TGTGCCAGCAGCTCACGCAGGGGTAACTATGGCTACACCTTC
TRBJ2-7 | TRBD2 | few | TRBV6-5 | CASSYGGGGTYEQYF | TGTGCCAGCAGTTACGGGGGGGGAGGAACCTACGAGCAGTACTTC
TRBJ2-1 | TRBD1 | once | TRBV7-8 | CASSFGQVSSYNEQFF | TGTGCCAGCAGCTTCGGACAGGTCTCCTCCTACAATGAGCAGTTCTTC
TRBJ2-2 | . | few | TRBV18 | CASSPSGVAGELFF | TGTGCCAGCTCACCTTCCGGTGTGGCCGGGGAGCTGTTTTTT
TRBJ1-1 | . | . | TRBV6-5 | CASSYSREGSEAFF | TGTGCCAGCAGTTACTCGCGGGAAGGATCTGAAGCTTTCTTT
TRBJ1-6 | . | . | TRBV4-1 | CASSQDRVLNSPLHF | TGCGCCAGCAGCCAAGACAGGGTGCTTAATTCACCCCTCCACTTT
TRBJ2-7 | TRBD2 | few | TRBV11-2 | CASSFGLAGVYEQYF | TGTGCCAGCAGTTTTGGACTAGCGGGAGTGTACGAGCAGTACTTC
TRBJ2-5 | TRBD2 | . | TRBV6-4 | CASSVGTTFLETQYF | TGTGCCAGCAGTGTTGGGACTACCTTTTTGGAGACCCAGTACTTC
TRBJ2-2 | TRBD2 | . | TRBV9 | CASSVATSARPNTGELFF | TGTGCCAGCAGCGTAGCAACTAGCGCAAGACCGAACACCGGGGAGCTGTTTTTT
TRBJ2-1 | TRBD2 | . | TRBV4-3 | CASSQEVGLGHEQFF | TGCGCCAGCAGCCAAGAAGTAGGACTAGGGCATGAGCAGTTCTTC
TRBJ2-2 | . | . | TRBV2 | CASRGLVGEAGELFF | TGTGCCAGCAGGGGACTCGTAGGGGAAGCCGGGGAGCTGTTTTTT
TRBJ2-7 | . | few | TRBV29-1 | CSGGNRAYEQYF | TGCAGCGGAGGGAATAGGGCCTACGAGCAGTACTTC